This TCR beta chain is drawn from a study of blood T cell repertoires in COVID-19. On the study more broadly: Both acute and convalescent COVID-19 samples were obtained from the United States, Italy and Spain.

Concerning this clone itself: The junction departs from germline at one end; a sequencing error may be responsible.

The table came from immunoSEQ multiplex PCR; TCRdb's copy has only in-frame clones and leaves some out. The table lists approximately 250,000 clones, about 80% of them singletons, with approximately 9% in the top ten. The CDR3 covers 16 residues. CDR1 is SEHNR and CDR2 is FQNEAQ in the germline V gene (reference sequence). The rearrangement links TRBV7-9 to TRBJ2-2, with a weak D call TRBD2 (6 bases). The sequencing input was peripheral blood. This receptor was obtained from a human donor in a cohort sampled during active COVID-19. The CDR3 spells CASSLVPSGATGELFF. The DNA for the CDR3 is TGTGCCAGCAGTTTAGTTCCGTCGGGAGCCACCGGGGAGCTGTTTTTT.